This T cell receptor beta chain was sequenced in a study of blood T cell repertoires in COVID-19. Adults between about 18 and 89 years of age took part from under 25 US areas. Cohorts were based on clinical histories the participants reported. Two negative PCRs, clearance, or symptom resolution characterized the recovered Cohort 3 donors. Source study methods: Amplified reference gene primers provided the basis for estimating nucleated cell counts. Assay: immunoSEQ multiplex PCR; the TCRdb copy retains only in-frame clones and omits some. V, J and clone size are taken as reported in that table, and D and trimming were inferred from the DNA itself. Among 300,000 to 350,000 clones, about 91% were seen once, and the ten largest hold about 8.9%. The CDR3 covers 19 residues. The V gene's germline CDR1 is LGHNA and CDR2 YSLEER. The germline V and J ends were trimmed by 3 bases and 1 base, with 21 bases remaining between them.

The receptor was derived from a woman under 30 who had recovered from COVID-19. This chain links TRBV4-3 with TRBJ2-2; D possibly corresponds to TRBD1 (6 bases). The sequenced sample consisted of PBMCs or T cells enriched from blood (not recorded which). In DNA, the CDR3 is TGCGCCAGCAGCCAGGAGACCGACCACAGGGTGAAGAACACCGGGGAGCTGTTTTTT. It encodes CASSQETDHRVKNTGELFF.